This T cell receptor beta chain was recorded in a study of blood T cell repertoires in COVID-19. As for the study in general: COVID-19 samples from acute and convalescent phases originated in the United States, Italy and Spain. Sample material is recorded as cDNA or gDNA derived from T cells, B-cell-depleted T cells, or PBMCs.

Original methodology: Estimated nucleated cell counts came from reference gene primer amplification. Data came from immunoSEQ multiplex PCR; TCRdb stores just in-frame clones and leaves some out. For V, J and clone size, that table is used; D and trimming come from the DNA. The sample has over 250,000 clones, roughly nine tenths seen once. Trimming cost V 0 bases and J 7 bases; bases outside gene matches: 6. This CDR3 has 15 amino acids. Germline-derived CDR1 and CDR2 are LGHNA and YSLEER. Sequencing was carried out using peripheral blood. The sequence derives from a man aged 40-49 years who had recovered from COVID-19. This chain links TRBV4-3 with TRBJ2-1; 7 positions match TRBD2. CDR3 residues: CASSQEGLAENEQFF. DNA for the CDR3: TGCGCCAGCAGCCAAGAGGGGCTAGCGGAGAATGAGCAGTTCTTC.